The 30 T cell receptor beta chains in this list originate from one sample, sequenced in a study of cytomegalovirus exposure and HLA in healthy donors. Amplification used 60 Vbeta primers and 13 Jbeta primers. Sequencing was performed with immunoSEQ multiplex PCR; in TCRdb, only in-frame clones are kept and a portion is missing. The data hold approximately 220,000 clones, with 65% to 80% observed a single time. Specimen: PBMCs. These receptors were collected from a girl aged 2 to 10 in good health and CMV-seronegative.

V is TRBV5-1 and J is TRBJ1-4; 7 positions agree with TRBD1. Trimming took 4 bases from V and 8 from J; bases not matched to a gene: 11. The CDR3 has 15 residues. CDR1 and CDR2 (germline): SGHRS, YFSETQ. The CDR3, as DNA: TGCGCCAGCAGCGCGACAGGGATTTATGGAGAAAAACTGTTTTTT. Its translation is CASSATGIYGEKLFF. Full variable domain (outside the CDR3, taken from reference TRBV5-1 and TRBJ1-4): KAGVTQTPRYLIKTRGQQVTLSCSPISGHRSVSWYQQTPGQGLQFLFEYFSETQRNKGNFPGRFSGRQFSNSRSEMNVSTLELGDSALYLCASSATGIYGEKLFFGSGTQLSVL.

The chain links TRBV13 to TRBJ1-5; D unclear. From germline, CDR1 is PRHDT and CDR2 FYEKMQ (reference sequence). CDR3 length equals 15 residues. Trimming pared 0 bases from V and 2 bases from J, leaving 8 bases between. This chain's CDR3 is CASSLGRRGNQPQHF. The CDR3 DNA is TGTGCCAGCAGCTTAGGTCGCCGGGGCAATCAGCCCCAGCATTTT. Full variable domain (outside the CDR3, taken from reference TRBV13 and TRBJ1-5): AAGVIQSPRHLIKEKRETATLKCYPIPRHDTVYWYQQGPGQDPQFLISFYEKMQSDKGSIPDRFSAQQFSDYHSELNMSSLELGDSALYFCASSLGRRGNQPQHFGDGTRLSIL.

The V and J genes are TRBV4-2 and TRBJ1-3, with D possibly TRBD1 on 6 matching bases. Per germline, CDR1 LGHNA and CDR2 YNFKEQ. V dropped 1 base and J dropped 9 bases, with 19 bases sitting between them. There are 16 residues in the CDR3. CDR3 in amino acids: CASSQGDGQFGGTIYF. CDR3 bases: TGTGCCAGCAGCCAAGGGGACGGACAGTTCGGTGGCACCATATATTTT.

This clone was counted a single time. The J gene is TRBJ1-3, the V gene TRBV5-1, with 7 bases that match TRBD1. Looked up from germline, CDR1 is SGHRS and CDR2 is YFSETQ. After removal of 3 bases from V and 0 bases from J, the junction contained 3 bases not matched to a gene. The CDR3 has 15 amino acids. In DNA form, the CDR3 reads TGCGCCAGCAGCTCACAGGGGAGCTCTGGAAACACCATATATTTT. It codes for CASSSQGSSGNTIYF.

CDR3 in amino acids: CASSPTGGSEAFF. The CDR3 region has the DNA TGCGCCAGCAGCCCCACAGGGGGCAGTGAAGCTTTCTTT. The rearrangement uses TRBV4-1 and TRBJ1-1; 9 nucleotides align to TRBD1. This CDR3 has 13 residues. J gave up 7 bases and V 4 bases, and 4 bases lay outside the gene matches. Germline-derived CDR1 and CDR2 are MGHRA and YSYEKL.

The chain carries TRBV2 and TRBJ2-7, with 7 bases matching TRBD1. J lost 2 bases, V lost 0 bases, and 7 bases had no gene match. The germline V gene has CDR1 SNHLY and CDR2 FYNNEI. The CDR3 has 16 amino acids. The CDR3 DNA sequence: TGTGCCAGCAGTGAAGCCCCAGGGGGTACCACCTACGAGCAGTACTTC. This sequence encodes CASSEAPGGTTYEQYF. The complete variable domain, with remaining parts taken from reference TRBV2 and TRBJ2-7, reads EPEVTQTPSHQVTQMGQEVILRCVPISNHLYFYWYRQILGQKVEFLVSFYNNEISEKSEIFDDQFSVERPDGSNFTLKIRSTKLEDSAMYFCASSEAPGGTTYEQYFGPGTRLTVT.

The V and J genes are TRBV2 and TRBJ2-3; 8 positions agree with TRBD2. CDR1 is SNHLY, CDR2 FYNNEI, per germline. V was clipped by 1 base and J by 5 bases; unmatched bases: 8. CDR3 length: 16 amino acids. CDR3 in DNA: TGTGCCAGCAGTGAAGACACGGCGGGAGGTTTAGATACGCAGTATTTT. Protein product: CASSEDTAGGLDTQYF.

This clone appeared once. The rearrangement links TRBV5-4 to TRBJ1-2; D might be TRBD1 (6 bases). Germline V gene sequence: CDR1 SGHNT, CDR2 YYREEE (reference sequence). This CDR3 has 14 residues. With 4 bases removed from V and 2 bases from J, the gap between germline ends came to 12 bases. CDR3 residues: CASSPWTENYGYTF. The CDR3 DNA follows: TGTGCCAGCAGCCCGTGGACAGAAAACTATGGCTACACCTTC.

This chain connects TRBV2 to TRBJ1-2; 12 bases are shared with TRBD1. The V and J ends lost 8 bases and 7 bases, in that order; junction bases with no gene match: 5. The CDR3 extends over 13 amino acids. Germline lookup yields CDR1 SNHLY and CDR2 FYNNEI. CDR3 bases: TGTGCCAGCGGGACAGGGGGCGCCCCTGGCTACACCTTC. Translation: CASGTGGAPGYTF.

The chain combines TRBV2 with TRBJ2-1, with 9 bases matching TRBD1. This CDR3 comprises 15 residues. After removal of 5 bases from V and 7 bases from J, the junction contained 9 bases not matched to a gene. Germline CDR1 SNHLY, CDR2 FYNNEI. DNA of the CDR3: TGTGCCAGCAGTACTCAACAGGGGGCTTGGAATGAGCAGTTCTTC. Residues: CASSTQQGAWNEQFF.

This clone showed up just once. The genes are TRBV7-2 and TRBJ1-5; no clear D gene. V was pared by 6 bases and J by 9 bases, with 15 bases between. Germline CDR1 is SGHTA and CDR2 is FQGNSA. The CDR3 runs to 13 residues. The CDR3 here is CASRGSSVAPQHF. For the CDR3, the DNA is TGTGCCAGCAGAGGGAGTTCCGTTGCGCCCCAGCATTTT.

The V call is TRBV15, the J call TRBJ1-2; possibly TRBD1 for D (6 bases). The CDR3 runs to 17 residues. Trimming took off 1 base at V and 8 bases at J, with 23 bases between the two ends. Germline V CDR1 and CDR2: LNHNV, YYDKDF (reference sequence). This CDR3 is CATSRGRVRQGDRGYTF. The CDR3 DNA reads TGTGCCACCAGCAGAGGTAGGGTTAGGCAAGGCGACAGGGGCTACACCTTC.

CDR3 region: CASSDSRTSFYNEQFF. CDR3 nucleotide sequence: TGTGCCAGCAGTGACTCGAGGACTAGCTTCTACAATGAGCAGTTCTTC. The rearrangement links TRBV6-4 to TRBJ2-1; 8 nucleotides match TRBD2. The germline V gene encodes CDR1 MRHNA and CDR2 SNTAGT. This CDR3 is 16 amino acids long. Losses at the gene ends were 0 bases for V and 3 bases for J; bases not matched to a gene: 4.

This clone was picked up a small number of times. The genes are TRBV7-9 and TRBJ2-1; 9 bases map to TRBD2. The CDR3 has 16 amino acids. The germline gives CDR1 SEHNR, CDR2 FQNEAQ (reference sequence). With 6 bases clipped from V and 3 bases from J, the junction kept 9 bases outside the gene matches. DNA for the CDR3: TGTGCCAGCAGTCCACTCCCTAGCGGGGACTACAATGAGCAGTTCTTC. Encoded protein: CASSPLPSGDYNEQFF.

This clone has a single count. The genes are TRBV6-1 and TRBJ2-7; 7 bases match TRBD1. Germline V gives CDR1 MNHNS, CDR2 SASEGT. The CDR3 sequence is 18 residues long. V gave up 2 bases and J gave up 3 bases; unmatched junction bases: 16. The CDR3 nucleotides read TGTGCCAGCAGTGAACTAGACGAATCAGGGGGATTTGTCTACGAGCAGTACTTC. The encoded protein is CASSELDESGGFVYEQYF.

Points on this clone: A junction boundary mismatches the germline segment, possibly from a read error. The CDR3 protein is CSSSLSLGGAEAFF. CDR3 in DNA: TGTTCCAGCAGCTTATCGTTGGGGGGGGCTGAAGCTTTCTTT. This chain joins TRBV7-9 and TRBJ1-1; D perhaps matches TRBD1 (5 bases). The germline V gene has CDR1 SEHNR and CDR2 FQNEAQ (reference sequence). This CDR3 region has 14 residues.

The chain joins TRBV6-6 to TRBJ2-5; TRBD1 is a possible D gene (6 bases). Germline V gene lookup returns CDR1 MNHNY and CDR2 SVGAGI (reference sequence). V was clipped by 4 bases and J by 7 bases, with 13 bases between them. The CDR3 totals 13 residues. CDR3 region: CASSSGDFGTQYF. CDR3 sequence (DNA): TGTGCCAGCAGTTCAGGGGATTTTGGGACCCAGTACTTC.

The chain employs TRBV5-6 and TRBJ1-3, with D unresolved. V was shortened by 0 bases and J by 2 bases, with 6 bases between the two germline ends. Germline CDR1 is SGHDT and CDR2 is YYEEEE. CDR3 length equals 14 residues. The CDR3 bases are TGTGCCAGCAGCTTGGGCTCAGCTGGAAACACCATATATTTT. This codes for CASSLGSAGNTIYF.

V and J are TRBV5-4 and TRBJ1-6; 7 nucleotides match TRBD1. The CDR3 sequence is 15 residues long. Looked up from germline, CDR1 is SGHNT and CDR2 is YYREEE (reference sequence). The junction had 6 bases not matched to a gene; V was cut back by 2 bases and J by 7 bases. The CDR3 is CASSLQGHGNSPLHF. Written as DNA, the CDR3 is TGTGCCAGCAGCTTACAGGGGCACGGCAATTCACCCCTCCACTTT.

This clone was seen a single time. J is TRBJ2-7 and V is TRBV10-3; a weak D match, TRBD1 (5 bases). Trimming removed 3 bases from V and 0 bases from J, with 12 bases in between. From germline, CDR1 is ENHRY and CDR2 SYGVKD. CDR3 size: 15 residues. The CDR3 is CAISDGRVNSYEQYF. The CDR3 coding sequence is TGTGCCATCAGTGACGGCAGGGTTAACTCCTACGAGCAGTACTTC.

The rearrangement links TRBV10-2 to TRBJ2-7, with TRBD2 matching over 10 bases. CDR1 is WSHSY, CDR2 SAAADI, per germline. The CDR3 is 15 amino acids. After removal of 4 bases from V and 3 bases from J, the junction contained 6 bases not matched to a gene. The CDR3 nucleotides are TGCGCCAGCAGTGTTTCTAGCGGGGGTTTCTACGAGCAGTACTTC. Protein: CASSVSSGGFYEQYF.

This clone was detected only once. The rearrangement joins TRBV5-1 to TRBJ2-1; D gene ambiguous. There are 15 residues in the CDR3. V was cut by 3 bases and J by 3 bases, with 13 bases left in between. Germline-derived CDR1 and CDR2 are SGHRS and YFSETQ. The CDR3 loop reads CASSSTPGLYNEQFF. DNA of the CDR3: TGCGCCAGCAGCTCGACGCCGGGTCTCTACAATGAGCAGTTCTTC.

The chain is built from TRBV7-2 and TRBJ2-7; weak D call: TRBD2 (6 bases). Trimming shortened V by 10 bases and J by 3 bases, and 13 bases separated the two germline ends. Germline lookup yields CDR1 SGHTA and CDR2 FQGNSA. The CDR3 totals 12 residues. CDR3 loop: CAIRRGHYEQYF. In DNA form, the CDR3 reads TGTGCCATCCGGCGGGGCCACTACGAGCAGTACTTC.

V gene TRBV2 combines with J gene TRBJ2-1, with 7 bases aligning to TRBD2. Germline CDR1 SNHLY, CDR2 FYNNEI. Unmatched junction bases numbered 8, after V lost 8 bases and J lost 4 bases. The CDR3 extends over 14 amino acids. The CDR3 bases are TGTGCCAGCTCCTTAAGCGGGGCTTACAATGAGCAGTTCTTC. Protein product: CASSLSGAYNEQFF.

This chain links TRBV10-2 with TRBJ1-1, with D perhaps TRBD1 (6 bases). The germline V gene encodes CDR1 WSHSY and CDR2 SAAADI. Between the trimmed V and J ends, which lost 3 bases and 6 bases, there was a span of 11 bases. The CDR3 contains 13 residues. CDR3 sequence (DNA): TGCGCCAGCAGTGATCCCCCAGGGGCTGAAGCTTTCTTT. Its protein is CASSDPPGAEAFF.

The V call is TRBV2, the J call TRBJ2-7; D not resolved. From germline, CDR1 is SNHLY and CDR2 FYNNEI. The V and J ends lost 6 bases and 5 bases respectively, with 14 bases between them. This CDR3 is 13 amino acids long. The CDR3 here is CASRRVLRDEQYF. The CDR3 DNA reads TGTGCCAGCAGGCGTGTACTTCGGGACGAGCAGTACTTC.

The rearrangement links TRBV7-9 to TRBJ2-7, with D perhaps TRBD2 (5 bases). The germline V and J ends were trimmed by 5 bases and 1 base, with 15 bases remaining between them. CDR3 length: 15 residues. CDR1 is SEHNR, CDR2 FQNEAQ, per germline (reference sequence). The DNA for the CDR3 is TGTGCCAGCAGCCCCGGACCAGCGGATTCCTACGAGCAGTACTTC. This encodes CASSPGPADSYEQYF.

The chain recombines TRBV2 with TRBJ2-6; 12 bases are a match to TRBD1. The J segment lost 4 bases and the V segment lost 7 bases, leaving 8 bases of the junction unmatched. CDR1 SNHLY and CDR2 FYNNEI come from the germline V gene. CDR3 length equals 17 residues. For the CDR3, the DNA is TGTGCCAGCATCCCGGGACAGGGGGCTTCGGGGGCCAACGTCCTGACTTTC. This encodes CASIPGQGASGANVLTF.

CDR3 amino acids: CASSLKGLAGGGEQFF. CDR3 nucleotides: TGCGCCAGCAGCTTGAAGGGACTAGCGGGAGGAGGGGAGCAGTTCTTC. The rearrangement links TRBV5-1 to TRBJ2-1; 15 bases are a match to TRBD2. Germline CDR1 and CDR2: SGHRS and YFSETQ. The CDR3 extends over 16 amino acids. Trimming at V came to 1 base and at J to 10 bases, leaving 6 bases not matched to a gene. The full variable domain, with the rest looked up from reference TRBV5-1 and TRBJ2-1, is KAGVTQTPRYLIKTRGQQVTLSCSPISGHRSVSWYQQTPGQGLQFLFEYFSETQRNKGNFPGRFSGRQFSNSRSEMNVSTLELGDSALYLCASSLKGLAGGGEQFFGPGTRLTVL.

The J gene is TRBJ1-4, the V gene TRBV2; tentatively, D is TRBD1 (6 bases). This CDR3 region has 12 residues. Trimming removed 8 bases from V and 4 bases from J, with 8 bases in between. Germline V gives CDR1 SNHLY, CDR2 FYNNEI. CDR3: CASQGSNEKLFF. The CDR3 coding sequence is TGTGCCAGCCAGGGGAGTAATGAAAAACTGTTTTTT.